This TCR beta chain comes out of a study of CD8 T cells in Susac syndrome. Random hexamers were used to reverse transcribe an amount of roughly 0.45 to 1 ug RNA. TCRdb analysed the immunoSEQ multiplex PCR reads with MiXCR anew, one entry per CDR3 protein. The profile shows under 95,000 distinct CDR3 sequences, about 94% of them singletons. The V gene's germline CDR1 is SEHNR and CDR2 FQNEAQ (reference sequence). Trimming removed 0 bases at V and 4 bases at J, with 10 bases between. This CDR3 contains 15 residues. This clonotype occurred a few times. The origin of this receptor is a human donor with Susac syndrome. The chain carries TRBV7-9 and TRBJ2-1; D is possibly TRBD1 (7 bases). Sequencing was carried out using CD4+ T cells from PBMCs. CDR3 in amino acids: CASSLAAGGYNEQFF. In nucleotides, the CDR3 is TGTGCCAGCAGCTTAGCAGCAGGGGGGTACAATGAGCAGTTCTTC.